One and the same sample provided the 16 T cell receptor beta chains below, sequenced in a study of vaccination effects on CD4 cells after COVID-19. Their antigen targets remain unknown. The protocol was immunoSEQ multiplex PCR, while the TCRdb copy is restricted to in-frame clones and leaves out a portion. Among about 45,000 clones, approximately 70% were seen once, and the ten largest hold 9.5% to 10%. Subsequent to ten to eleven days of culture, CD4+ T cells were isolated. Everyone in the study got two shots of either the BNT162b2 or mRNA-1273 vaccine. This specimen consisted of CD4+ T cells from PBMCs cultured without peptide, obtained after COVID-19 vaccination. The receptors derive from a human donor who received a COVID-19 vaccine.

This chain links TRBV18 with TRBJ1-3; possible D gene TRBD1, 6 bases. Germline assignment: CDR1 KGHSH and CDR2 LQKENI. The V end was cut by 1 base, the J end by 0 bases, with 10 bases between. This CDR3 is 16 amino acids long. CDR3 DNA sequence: TGTGCCAGCTCACCACTTGCGGACAGCTCTGGAAACACCATATATTTT. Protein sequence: CASSPLADSSGNTIYF. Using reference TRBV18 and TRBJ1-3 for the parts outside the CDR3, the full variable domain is NAGVMQNPRHLVRRRGQEARLRCSPMKGHSHVYWYRQLPEEGLKFMVYLQKENIIDESGMPKERFSAEFPKEGPSILRIQQVVRGDSAAYFCASSPLADSSGNTIYFGEGSWLTVV.

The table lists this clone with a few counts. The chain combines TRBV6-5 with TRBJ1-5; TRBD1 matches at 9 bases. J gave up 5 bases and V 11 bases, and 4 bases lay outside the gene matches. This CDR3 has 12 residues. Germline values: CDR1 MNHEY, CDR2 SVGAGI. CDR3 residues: CAGRTGDQPQHF. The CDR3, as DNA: TGTGCCGGCCGGACAGGGGATCAGCCCCAGCATTTT.

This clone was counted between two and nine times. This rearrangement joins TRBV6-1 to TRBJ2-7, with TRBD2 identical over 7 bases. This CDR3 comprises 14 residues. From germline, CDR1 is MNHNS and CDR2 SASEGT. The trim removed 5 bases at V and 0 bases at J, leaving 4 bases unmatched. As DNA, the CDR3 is TGTGCCAGCAGTCCTAGCGGCCTCTCCTACGAGCAGTACTTC. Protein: CASSPSGLSYEQYF.

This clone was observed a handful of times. The CDR3 protein is CASRGTSGSSYEQYF. As DNA, the CDR3 is TGCGCCAGCAGGGGGACTAGCGGGAGTTCCTACGAGCAGTACTTC. The chain employs TRBV5-1 and TRBJ2-7; 14 positions agree with TRBD2. The CDR3 sequence is 15 residues long. Losses at the gene ends were 5 bases for V and 1 base for J; bases not matched to a gene: 2. CDR1 is SGHRS, CDR2 YFSETQ, per germline.

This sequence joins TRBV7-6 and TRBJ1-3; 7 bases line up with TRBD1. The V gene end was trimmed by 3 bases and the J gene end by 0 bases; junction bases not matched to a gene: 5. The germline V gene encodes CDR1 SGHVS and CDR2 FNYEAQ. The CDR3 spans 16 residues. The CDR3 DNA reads TGTGCCAGCAGCTTTCAGACAGGGAACTCTGGAAACACCATATATTTT. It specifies CASSFQTGNSGNTIYF.

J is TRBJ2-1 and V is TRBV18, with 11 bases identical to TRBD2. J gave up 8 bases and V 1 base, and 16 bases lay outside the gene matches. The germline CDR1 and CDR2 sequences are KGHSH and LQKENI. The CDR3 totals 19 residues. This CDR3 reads CASSPQLAGASAPGDEQFF. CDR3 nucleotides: TGTGCCAGCTCACCACAACTAGCGGGAGCCTCCGCCCCGGGCGATGAGCAGTTCTTC. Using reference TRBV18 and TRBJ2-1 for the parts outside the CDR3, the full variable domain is NAGVMQNPRHLVRRRGQEARLRCSPMKGHSHVYWYRQLPEEGLKFMVYLQKENIIDESGMPKERFSAEFPKEGPSILRIQQVVRGDSAAYFCASSPQLAGASAPGDEQFFGPGTRLTVL.

The DNA for the CDR3 is TGTGCCAGCTCTCAAAGCCGGGACAGGGGCACTGAAGCTTTCTTT. Translation gives CASSQSRDRGTEAFF. The J gene is TRBJ1-1, the V gene TRBV18; TRBD1 aligns across 10 bases. J gave up 4 bases and V 6 bases, and 8 bases lay outside the gene matches. This CDR3 spans 15 amino acids. Germline V CDR1 and CDR2: KGHSH, LQKENI.

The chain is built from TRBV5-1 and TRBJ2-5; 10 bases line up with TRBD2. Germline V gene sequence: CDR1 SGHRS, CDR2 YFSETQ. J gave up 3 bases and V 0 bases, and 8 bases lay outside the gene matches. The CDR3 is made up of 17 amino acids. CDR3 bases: TGCGCCAGCAGCTTGGTATTAGCGGGGGGTCCGGAAGAGACCCAGTACTTC. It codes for CASSLVLAGGPEETQYF.

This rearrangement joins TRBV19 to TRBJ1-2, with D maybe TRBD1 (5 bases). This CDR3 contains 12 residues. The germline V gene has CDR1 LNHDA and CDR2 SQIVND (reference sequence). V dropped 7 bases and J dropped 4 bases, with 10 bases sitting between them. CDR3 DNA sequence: TGTGCCAGTATTACAGGCCCCTATGGCTACACCTTC. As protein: CASITGPYGYTF. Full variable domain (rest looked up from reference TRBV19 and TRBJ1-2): DGGITQSPKYLFRKEGQNVTLSCEQNLNHDAMYWYRQDPGQGLRLIYYSQIVNDFQKGDIAEGYSVSREKKESFPLTVTSAQKNPTAFYLCASITGPYGYTFGSGTRLTVV.

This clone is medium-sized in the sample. CDR3 coding DNA: TGCGCCAGCAGCCTAAATGGCGCGACGCGTAATGAAAAACTGTTTTTT. Translating gives CASSLNGATRNEKLFF. This sequence joins TRBV5-1 and TRBJ1-4, with D unclear. Germline V lookup: CDR1 SGHRS, CDR2 YFSETQ. The CDR3 spans 16 residues. The germline V and J ends were trimmed by 4 bases and 4 bases, with 17 bases remaining between them.

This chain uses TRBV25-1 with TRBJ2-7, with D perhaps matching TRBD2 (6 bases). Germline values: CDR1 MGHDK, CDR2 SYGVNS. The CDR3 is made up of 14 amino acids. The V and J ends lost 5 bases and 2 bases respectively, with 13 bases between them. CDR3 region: CASSKAGPTYEQYF. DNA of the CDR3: TGTGCCAGCAGTAAGGCGGGGCCTACCTACGAGCAGTACTTC.

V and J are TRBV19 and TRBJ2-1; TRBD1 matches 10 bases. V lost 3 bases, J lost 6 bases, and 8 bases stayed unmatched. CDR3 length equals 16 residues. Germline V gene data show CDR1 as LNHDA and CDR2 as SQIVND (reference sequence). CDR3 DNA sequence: TGTGCCAGTAGTATTCTTGGGACAGGGGAGGGCAATGAGCAGTTCTTC. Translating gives CASSILGTGEGNEQFF.

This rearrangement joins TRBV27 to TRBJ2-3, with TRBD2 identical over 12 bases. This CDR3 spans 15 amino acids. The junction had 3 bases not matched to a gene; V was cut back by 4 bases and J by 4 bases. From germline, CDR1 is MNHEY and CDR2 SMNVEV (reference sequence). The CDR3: CASSSSGGAPDTQYF. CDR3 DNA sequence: TGTGCCAGCAGTTCTAGCGGGGGGGCCCCAGATACGCAGTATTTT.

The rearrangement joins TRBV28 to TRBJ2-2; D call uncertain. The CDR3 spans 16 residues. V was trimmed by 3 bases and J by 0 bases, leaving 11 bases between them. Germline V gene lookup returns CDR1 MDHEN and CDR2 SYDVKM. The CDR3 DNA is TGTGCCAGCAGTTTTATTTCGGCAGCGAACACCGGGGAGCTGTTTTTT. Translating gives CASSFISAANTGELFF.

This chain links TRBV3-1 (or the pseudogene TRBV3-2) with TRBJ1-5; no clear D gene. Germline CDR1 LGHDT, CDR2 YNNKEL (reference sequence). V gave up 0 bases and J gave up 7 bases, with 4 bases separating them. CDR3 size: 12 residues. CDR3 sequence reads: CASSQDNQPQHF. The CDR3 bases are TGTGCCAGCAGCCAAGACAACCAGCCCCAGCATTTT.

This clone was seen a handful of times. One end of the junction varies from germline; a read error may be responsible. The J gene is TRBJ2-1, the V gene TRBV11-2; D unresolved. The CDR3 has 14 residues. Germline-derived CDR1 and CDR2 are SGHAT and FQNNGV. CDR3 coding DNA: TGTGCCAGCAGCCTAGACCCCCAGCAGGCGGAGCAGTTCTTC. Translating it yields CASSLDPQQAEQFF.